The clone carrying this T cell receptor (beta chain) came up a few times. The CDR3 covers 16 residues. After removal of 4 bases from V and 5 bases from J, the junction contained 12 bases not matched to a gene. Germline V gene lookup returns CDR1 SGHDT and CDR2 YYEEEE. The data are from a study of T cells after yellow fever vaccination. Study-wide context: Fractions of low cell number were prepared using SMART-Seq v4 Ultra Low Input.

The TCR cDNA carried a universal primer site and UMIs from 5'RACE template switching. TCRdb called the 5' RACE reads again in MiXCR, with one record for every CDR3 protein. Of about 200,000 distinct CDR3 sequences detected, roughly 3.3% appear once; the ten largest clones hold around 3.2%. J is TRBJ1-3 and V is TRBV5-6; 7 nucleotides agree with TRBD1. This specimen was CD4+ T cells sorted from PBMCs, taken 10 days after the yellow fever booster vaccination. The sequence derives from a young man who received the YFV17D yellow fever vaccine. The CDR3 nucleotides are TGTGCCAGCAGCCGGCCCTACAGGGGAGGTAGAAACACCATATATTTT. Translated, it gives CASSRPYRGGRNTIYF.